Reported below is one T cell receptor (beta chain). The source of the sample is a study of blood T cell repertoires in COVID-19. On the study more broadly: Material from acute and convalescent COVID-19 was sourced from the United States, Italy and Spain. Nucleic acid was either cDNA or gDNA, and it came from T cells, B-cell-depleted T cells, or PBMCs.

The CDR3 is 16 amino acids. V was shortened by 2 bases and J by 7 bases, with 18 bases between the two germline ends. CDR1 and CDR2 from the germline V gene are MNHEY and SVGAGI. Using immunoSEQ multiplex PCR, the repertoire was profiled, and TCRdb retains in-frame clones only, with some absent. Found here are 75,000 to 100,000 clones, around 87% of them singletons; the top ten hold 4.5% to 5.5%. The sequence derives from a woman over 75 with acute or convalescent COVID-19. Sequencing was done on a sample of peripheral blood. The rearrangement joins TRBV6-5 to TRBJ1-5; tentative D call: TRBD1 (6 bases). The CDR3 DNA reads TGTGCCAGCAGTTACATTCTCCAGGGGCTAGGGCAGCCCCAGCATTTT. As protein: CASSYILQGLGQPQHF.